The sequence of this T cell receptor beta chain was determined in a study of human T cells and chemical hapten exposure (dated by TCRdb to about 2021). About the study as a whole: For sensitization, 2% DPC in acetone was applied to a roughly 2 cm by roughly 2 cm area of upper inner arm skin. Patients additionally received weekly therapeutic DPC doses to the scalp throughout the approximately 25-week study period. Patch tests used Finn chambers with 0.01% DPC on the upper back, scored after 6 days by International Contact Dermatitis Research Group standards. Most of the patients in the cohort were female, and the cohort covered alopecia areata with under or over 50% scalp involvement, alopecia totalis and alopecia universalis. Libraries were combined into a pool for sequencing, and differences in TCR yield between samples came mainly from small differences in library volumes within the pool. Peripheral blood TCR repertoire changes were tracked in vivo in alopecia patients during primary and secondary sensitization to the hapten diphenylcyclopropenone (DPC). Blood was sampled from patients pre-sensitization (week 0) and at 2, 6 and about 24 weeks after DPC sensitization. Twenty-nine alopecia patients gave blood for TCR sequencing at one to four time points (pre-sensitization, 2, 6 and 24 weeks).

Libraries were built with RACE. The sequencer was a NextSeq 500. During library preparation, unique molecular identifiers were attached to individual cDNA molecules so that TCRs could be counted quantitatively and reproducibly. For every blood RNA sample, sequencing covered both the TCR alpha and TCR beta chains. As for the authors' bioinformatics: Samples had a median of 95,638 TCRs, with a range from roughly 23,224 to 750,000. V, J and CDR3 annotation of the TCR reads was performed with the Decombinator software suite. To make PS versus PT1 abundance plots, every sample was subsampled to the same number of TCRs (28,000). Expanded TCRs were defined as absent before sensitization and observed at least eight times at the 2-week time point. TCRdb itself trimmed the public reads at Q25 with fastp, ran MiXCR and retained productive beta chains. Records with the same CDR3 protein are collapsed into one entry carrying the most frequent genes and DNA. The V and J calls were determined by TCRdb, not by the authors. This sample has roughly 380,000 distinct CDR3 sequences in its table, and approximately 5.1% of those were observed once. Just over 2.5% of the sample rests with the top ten.

Reading from cysteine to phenylalanine, the CDR3 counts 15 amino acids. The kept DNA is CDR3 alone, 45 bases in frame from the first base. Sequences SGHNT (CDR1) and YENEEA (CDR2) are obtained from the germline V gene. The junction shows trimming of 6 bases on V and 2 bases on J, and the gene matches do not reach 5 bases of it. Per the publication, the time point label means: pre-sensitization, week 0. Sample treatment or condition, as interpreted from the label and publication: therapeutic diphenylcyclopropenone sensitization with weekly scalp DPC. Blood at each patch-test visit was drawn before the patch test was applied. Patients were considered eligible if aged 18 to 70, diagnosed with alopecia and deemed suitable for DPC therapy, and patients were excluded if pregnant. Total RNA was extracted from unfractionated whole blood that had been collected in Tempus Blood RNA tubes. This clonotype was recorded at least ten times. This receptor's antigen is unknown. The record has no base qualities; no much larger clone is one base away.

Paper-wide results and their limitations: Because every patient had alopecia, a presumed autoimmune disease, the patients' immune response might differ from that of healthy individuals. Repeated subsampling changed both the strength of the expansion versus patch-test correlation and the threshold at which that correlation became significant. Compared with pre-sensitization or healthy control sets, expanded TCRs formed significantly more large CDR3 similarity clusters, which is consistent with antigen-driven responses. No change with DPC sensitization was found in the number of TCRs above 1 in 1000 frequency, and no evidence of global repertoire structure alterations was found. A positive correlation was found between the number of PT1 expanded TCRs and patch test score, with significance reached at thresholds 8, 16 and 32 but not 4.

This clonotype was sampled from a woman between 45 and 60 years old with alopecia areata. Some clones in this sample may be carry-over from other donors' samples. Sample: whole blood, taken in connection with sensitization to the hapten diphenylcyclopropenone (DPC). The receptor chain draws on TRBV11-3 and TRBJ2-1, with TRBD2 identical over 9 junction bases. The DNA sequence is given as TGTGCCAGCAGTCTTCGACTAGCGGCCTACAATGAGCAGTTCTTC. Translated, this is CASSLRLAAYNEQFF.